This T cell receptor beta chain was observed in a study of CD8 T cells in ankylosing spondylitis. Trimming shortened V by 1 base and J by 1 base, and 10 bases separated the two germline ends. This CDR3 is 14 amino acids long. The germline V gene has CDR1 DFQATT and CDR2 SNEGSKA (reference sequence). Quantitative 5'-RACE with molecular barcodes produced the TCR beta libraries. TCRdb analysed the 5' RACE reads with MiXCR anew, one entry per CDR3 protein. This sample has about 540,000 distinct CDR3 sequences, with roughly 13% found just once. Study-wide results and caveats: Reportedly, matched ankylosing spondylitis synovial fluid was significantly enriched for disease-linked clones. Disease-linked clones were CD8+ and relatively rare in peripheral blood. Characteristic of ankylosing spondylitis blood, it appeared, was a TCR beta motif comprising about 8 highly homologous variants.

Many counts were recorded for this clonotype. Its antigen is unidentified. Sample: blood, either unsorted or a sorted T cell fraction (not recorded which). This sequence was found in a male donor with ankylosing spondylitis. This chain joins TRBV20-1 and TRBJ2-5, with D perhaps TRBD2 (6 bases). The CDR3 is CSARGGVLQETQYF. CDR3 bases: TGCAGTGCTAGAGGGGGGGTTCTCCAAGAGACCCAGTACTTC.